A selection of T cell receptor beta chains follows, all from one sample in a study of blood T cell repertoires in COVID-19. Clones were read by immunoSEQ multiplex PCR, and TCRdb kept only the in-frame ones, dropping some. The table has about 250,000 clones, 75% to 90% seen once. The sequenced material came from PBMCs or T cells enriched from blood (not recorded which). The receptors come from a woman aged 18-29 years who had recovered from COVID-19. Each CDR3 is given with its conserved first and last residue. D genes are given only for firm matches. Where a row states a size, it is once, few, many or the class of an expanded clone; other rows omit it.

d_call j_call clone_size v_call cdr3_length cdr3_aa cdr3_nt
- TRBJ2-5 once TRBV6-2/TRBV6-3 16 CASSSNYLAFQETQYF TGTGCCAGCAGTTCCAACTACCTAGCGTTCCAAGAGACCCAGTACTTC
- TRBJ1-2 - TRBV10-3 14 CAISESRGGYGYTF TGTGCCATCAGTGAGTCAAGGGGCGGCTATGGCTACACCTTC
TRBD1 TRBJ2-7 - TRBV7-9 15 CASSTPGQGLTEQYF TGTGCCAGCAGCACTCCGGGACAGGGACTTACGGAGCAGTACTTC
- TRBJ1-1 few TRBV2 14 CASRFSAGGDEAFF TGTGCCAGCAGGTTCTCCGCGGGTGGGGATGAAGCTTTCTTT
TRBD1 TRBJ2-1 - TRBV2 18 CASSEDDLKGGDYNEQFF TGTGCCAGCAGTGAAGATGATTTAAAAGGGGGCGACTACAATGAGCAGTTCTTC
TRBD1 TRBJ2-2 - TRBV10-2 14 CASRETGLAGELFF TGCGCCAGCAGGGAGACAGGGTTGGCCGGGGAGCTGTTTTTT
TRBD2 TRBJ2-7 - TRBV6-2/TRBV6-3 16 CASSRQGLADIYEQYF TGTGCCAGCAGTAGACAAGGACTAGCGGATATCTACGAGCAGTACTTC
- TRBJ1-2 - TRBV19 12 CASRRGVEGYTF TGTGCCAGTCGTAGGGGCGTGGAGGGCTACACCTTC
- TRBJ1-4 - TRBV5-5 16 CASSLAGHYSNEKLFF TGTGCCAGCAGCTTGGCGGGACATTATTCGAATGAAAAACTGTTTTTT
TRBD1 TRBJ1-4 - TRBV5-6 14 CASSLQGINEKLFF TGTGCCAGCAGTTTACAGGGGATTAATGAAAAACTGTTTTTT
- TRBJ2-3 - TRBV6-5 14 CASSYGGATDTQYF TGTGCCAGCAGTTACGGGGGGGCCACAGATACGCAGTATTTT
- TRBJ1-3 once TRBV28 16 CASSFPTGPSGNTIYF TGTGCCAGCAGTTTCCCGACAGGCCCCTCTGGAAACACCATATATTTT
- TRBJ1-1 once TRBV27 13 CASRRTAYTEAFF TGTGCCAGCAGAAGGACAGCCTACACTGAAGCTTTCTTT
- TRBJ2-7 - TRBV9 15 CASSPPWGDSYEQYF TGTGCCAGCAGCCCCCCCTGGGGGGACTCCTACGAGCAGTACTTC
TRBD1 TRBJ2-1 - TRBV9 19 CASSAGILGTGEHYNEQFF TGTGCCAGCAGCGCAGGCATACTCGGGACAGGGGAGCACTACAATGAGCAGTTCTTC
- TRBJ1-4 few TRBV3-1/TRBV3-2 17 CASSQWILTATNEKLFF TGTGCCAGCAGCCAATGGATCTTAACAGCAACTAATGAAAAACTGTTTTTT
TRBD1 TRBJ1-1 - TRBV2 12 CASSKDRLEAFF TGTGCCAGCAGTAAGGACAGGCTCGAAGCTTTCTTT
- TRBJ1-6 - TRBV7-6 16 CASSLVAHSPNSPLHF TGTGCCAGCAGCTTAGTAGCCCATTCCCCTAATTCACCCCTCCACTTT